The entry below describes one T cell receptor beta chain. This clonotype has at least ten counts. Its target antigen remains unknown. Per-base quality was not reported, and no clone a single base away is much larger than it. Reading the label with the study, this specimen's treatment or condition is: allogeneic hematopoietic cell transplantation with graft depleted of TCRalphabeta T cells and CD19 B cells. TCRalphabeta/CD19-depleted allogeneic hematopoietic cell grafts were given to the transplant recipients, all of whom were children. These data are taken from a study of T-cell reconstitution after alpha-beta-depleted transplantation in children listed by TCRdb under 2016. Regarding the complete study: Using TCR repertoire profiling, the study followed T-cell immune reconstitution in a quantitative way in children after TCRalphabeta/CD19-depleted allogeneic hematopoietic cell transplantation. Findings and caveats that apply to the study as a whole: Hyperexpanded clone frequencies declined over subsequent months; after one year, T-cell counts and TCRbeta diversity were mostly attributed to newly produced T cells. In some patients, high TCRbeta diversity at day 60 was attributed to recipient T cells and intrathymic progenitors that had survived conditioning. The apparently early recovery of alphabetaT-cell counts about two months after transplant reportedly depended on only several hundred rapidly expanded clones that came from non-depleted graft cells.

Library preparation employed PCR. This sample was sequenced with an Illumina HiSeq 2500. TCR library preparation used molecular barcoding, with unique molecular identifiers applied to normalize quantification of the TCRbeta repertoire. The public sequencing data were trimmed at Q25 with fastp and processed into clonotypes with MiXCR by TCRdb, which kept only in-frame beta chains. One record per CDR3 amino acid sequence lists the most common genes and DNA. The sample table holds about 300,000 distinct CDR3 sequences, of which over 9.5% were seen once. The leading ten clones occupy approximately 7% of the sample. V is cut back by 4 bases and J by 5 bases, with 12 bases in the junction unmatched. The CDR3 contains 16 residues, cysteine and phenylalanine counted. Only the CDR3 DNA is retained, 48 bases long and in frame from the first base. Taken from the germline V gene, the CDR1 and CDR2 loops are SGHVS and FQNEAQ.

The sequence is built from TRBV7-8 and TRBJ2-7, with 9 middle bases fitting TRBD2. The sample consisted of PBMCs, taken before TCRalphabeta/CD19-depleted stem cell transplant. The sequence came from a boy in the first two years of life with acute myeloid leukemia, due to receive a stem cell transplant. This receptor carries the CDR3 CASSSLRGGATDEQYF. The nucleotide sequence reads TGTGCCAGCAGCTCTCTTCGCGGGGGGGCTACCGACGAGCAGTACTTC.